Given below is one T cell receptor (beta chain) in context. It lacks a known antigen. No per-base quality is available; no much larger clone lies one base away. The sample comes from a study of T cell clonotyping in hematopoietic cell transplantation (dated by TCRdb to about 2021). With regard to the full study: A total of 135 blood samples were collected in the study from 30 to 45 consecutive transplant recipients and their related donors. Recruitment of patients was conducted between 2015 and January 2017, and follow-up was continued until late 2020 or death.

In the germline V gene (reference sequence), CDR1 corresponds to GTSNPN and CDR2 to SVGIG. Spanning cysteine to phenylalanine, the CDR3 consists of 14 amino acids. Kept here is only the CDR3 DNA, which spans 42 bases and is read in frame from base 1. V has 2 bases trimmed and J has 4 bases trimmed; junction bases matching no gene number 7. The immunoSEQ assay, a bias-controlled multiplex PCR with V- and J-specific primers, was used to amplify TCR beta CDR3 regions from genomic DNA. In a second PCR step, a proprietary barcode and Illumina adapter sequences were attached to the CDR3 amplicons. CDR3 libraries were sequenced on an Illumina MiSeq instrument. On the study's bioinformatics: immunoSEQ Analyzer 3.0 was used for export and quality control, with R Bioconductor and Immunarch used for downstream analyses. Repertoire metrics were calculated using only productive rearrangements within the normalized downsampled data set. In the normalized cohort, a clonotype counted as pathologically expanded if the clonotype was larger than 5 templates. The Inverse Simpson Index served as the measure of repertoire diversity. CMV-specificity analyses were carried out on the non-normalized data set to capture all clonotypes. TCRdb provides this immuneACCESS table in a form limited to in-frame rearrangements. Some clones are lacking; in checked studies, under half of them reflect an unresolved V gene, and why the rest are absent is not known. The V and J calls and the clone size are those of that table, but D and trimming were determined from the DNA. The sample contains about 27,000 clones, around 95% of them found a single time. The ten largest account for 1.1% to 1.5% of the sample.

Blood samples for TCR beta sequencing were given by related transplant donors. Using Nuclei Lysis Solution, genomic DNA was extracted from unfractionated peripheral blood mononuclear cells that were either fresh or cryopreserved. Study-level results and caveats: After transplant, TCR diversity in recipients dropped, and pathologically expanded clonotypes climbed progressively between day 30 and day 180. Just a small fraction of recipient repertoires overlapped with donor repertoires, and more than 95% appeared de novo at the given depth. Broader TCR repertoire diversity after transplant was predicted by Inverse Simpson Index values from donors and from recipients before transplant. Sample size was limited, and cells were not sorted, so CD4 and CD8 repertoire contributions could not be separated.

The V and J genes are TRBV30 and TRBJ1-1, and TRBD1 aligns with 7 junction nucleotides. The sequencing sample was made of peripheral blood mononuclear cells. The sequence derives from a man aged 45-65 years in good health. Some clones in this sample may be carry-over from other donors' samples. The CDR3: CAWSWAGGGTEAFF. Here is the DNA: TGTGCCTGGAGTTGGGCAGGGGGGGGCACTGAAGCTTTCTTT.